This T cell receptor beta chain derives from a study of blood T cell repertoires in COVID-19 (dated by TCRdb to 2018 to 2020). Context from the whole study: Samples from collaborators originated in the United States, Italy and Spain and spanned both the acute and convalescent phases of COVID-19. Nearly every sample came with metadata listing a de-identified subject ID, COVID-19 status, age in years and sex. The dataset comprised deeply sampled blood TCRbeta repertoires from subjects exposed to, actively infected with, or recovered from COVID-19. HLA class I and class II types, where available, came from metadata supplied by the sample provider rather than from assay-based typing. Samples came from the ongoing ImmuneRACE study (first 160 participants) plus 1,254 subjects from 6 global collaborators. A freely available public database, intended as a resource for researchers studying the immune response to SARS-CoV-2, is where the repertoires were released. The material from the prospective study consisted of cDNA or gDNA derived from T cells, B-cell-depleted T cells, or PBMCs.

The immunoSEQ Assay, a bias-controlled multiplex PCR, was used to amplify TCRbeta CDR3 regions from genomic DNA. The source study handled its data this way. Within the assay, amplification of reference gene primers was used to estimate how many nucleated cells each sample contained. Sequence reads were collapsed and filtered to measure the absolute abundance of every unique TCRbeta CDR3 rearrangement. For each sample, productive Simpson clonality was calculated as the square root of Simpson's diversity index over productive rearrangements. Sourced from immuneACCESS, this table was stored by TCRdb with only in-frame sequences that have V and J called. A share of the clones is absent; for the studies checked, an unresolved V gene accounts for under half, and the remainder has no known explanation. The DNA was the basis for D and trimming; V, J and clone size are from that table. This sample gives approximately 61,000 clones in total; about four fifths of them show up just once. Together, the top ten hold about 29% of the sample.

The collaborating institutions used their own protocols to collect whole blood in K2EDTA tubes. For TCRbeta analysis, collaborators shipped samples as frozen whole blood, isolated PBMCs, or DNA extracted from either of those sample types. The germline ends are 10 bases apart after V is trimmed by 5 bases and J by 2 bases. The germline V gene (reference sequence) specifies LNHDA as CDR1 and SQIVND as CDR2. CDR3 length: 13 amino acids, cysteine to phenylalanine. The read is trimmed to its CDR3 DNA, 39 bases read in frame from base 1. Results the study describes overall, beyond this receptor: How much clinical and demographic metadata was included differed by source and by participant, and the metadata was provided uncurated.

In the case of this clone: The target of this receptor is not known. Base qualities are not provided; no much larger clone lies one nucleotide away.

The sequence links TRBV19 to TRBJ2-7; TRBD2 is a possible D gene, resting on 5 matching bases. This TCR derives from a human donor in a cohort sampled during active COVID-19. Sequencing was carried out using peripheral blood. The CDR3 in this case is CASSASSPYEQYF. The nucleotide sequence is given as TGTGCCAGTAGTGCTAGCAGCCCCTACGAGCAGTACTTC.